This T cell receptor (beta chain) was observed in a study of identical twins. The CDR3 loop spans 16 amino acids. Trimming cost V 3 bases and J 5 bases, with 17 bases left between them. CDR1 is KGHSH, CDR2 LQKENI, per germline. TCRdb recomputed calls from the 5' RACE reads with MiXCR, one row per CDR3 protein. Of hundreds of thousands of distinct CDR3 sequences listed, 6% to 6.5% are singletons. The chain employs TRBV18 and TRBJ2-1; D might be TRBD1 or TRBD2, each matching 6 bases. Specimen: naive T cells sorted from blood. This receptor was taken from a man aged 18 to 30 in good health. The CDR3 DNA is TGTGCCAGCTCACCTACTAGGGGGAGACTAGACAATGAGCAGTTCTTC. It specifies CASSPTRGRLDNEQFF.